The present T cell receptor beta chain was sequenced within a study of Graves' ophthalmopathy and Graves' hyperthyroidism. Amplification targeted the TCR beta CDR3 regions, with RNA transcripts as the source material. RT-PCR was first run with HTBI primers, then multiplex PCR in a second round. TCRdb reanalysed the multiplex PCR reads using MiXCR and keeps one entry per CDR3 protein. This sample has 200,000 to 300,000 distinct CDR3 sequences, with about 47% found just once. There are 14 residues in the CDR3. V was clipped by 0 bases and J by 3 bases, with 11 bases between them. In germline, CDR1 is DFQATT, CDR2 SNEGSKA (reference sequence).

The specimen was peripheral blood. The clonotype was recovered from an adult man with Graves' ophthalmopathy. J is TRBJ2-5 and V is TRBV20-1, with a tentative D call TRBD2 (5 bases). In nucleotides, the CDR3 is TGCAGTGCTAGAGATTGGGTGGGAGAAGAGACCCAGTACTTC. Translation gives CSARDWVGEETQYF.